A single sample gave rise to the 26 T cell receptor beta chains below, sequenced in a study of blood T cells in healthy people across ages. The use of a sample-barcoded 5' primer and a J-beta primer mix characterized a second PCR of about 7 to 12 cycles. Using its own MiXCR run on the 5' RACE reads, TCRdb lists one record per CDR3 protein. The sample contains 1.5 million to 2 million distinct CDR3 sequences, approximately 40% of which appear only once. The sample taken for sequencing was blood. The receptors come from a human donor in good health.

This clonotype appeared a single time. This chain connects TRBV7-9 to TRBJ1-2; TRBD1 might be the D (5 bases). V was shortened by 5 bases and J by 12 bases, with 22 bases between the two germline ends. Germline lookup yields CDR1 SEHNR and CDR2 FQNEAQ (reference sequence). The CDR3 contains 14 residues. This chain's CDR3 is CASSPGVAADVHTF. The CDR3 bases are TGTGCCAGCAGCCCGGGGGTGGCGGCGGATGTCCACACCTTC.

Of note for this clonotype: This could be a read error, since a much larger clone is one nucleotide away. V and J are TRBV7-2 and TRBJ2-6, with 8 bases matching TRBD2. Germline V gives CDR1 SGHTA, CDR2 FQGNSA. This CDR3 contains 14 residues. CDR3 bases: TGTGCCAGCAGCCCTCCGGGAGGGGCCAACGTCCCGACTTTC. Translated, it gives CASSPPGGANVPTF.

V usage is TRBV6-2 or TRBV6-3 and J usage is TRBJ2-3; the D gene is possibly TRBD2 (5 bases). CDR3 size: 14 residues. Germline V gene data show CDR1 as MNHEY and CDR2 as SVGEGT. V was cut by 2 bases and J by 5 bases, with 11 bases left in between. CDR3 sequence reads: CASSYGSGLDTQYF. The CDR3 nucleotides read TGTGCCAGCAGTTACGGTTCGGGGTTAGATACGCAGTATTTT.

Concerning this clonotype: This clone may be a read error of a much larger clone one base away. The genes are TRBV20-1 and TRBJ2-5; maybe TRBD2 (5 bases). Per germline, CDR1 DFQATT and CDR2 SNEGSKA (reference sequence). The CDR3 is 12 amino acids. CDR3 region: CRASSAGETQYF. In DNA, the CDR3 is TGCAGGGCTAGCTCAGCCGGAGAGACCCAGTACTTC.

The chain combines TRBV4-2 with TRBJ2-2; the match to TRBD2 covers 8 bases. The CDR3 loop spans 17 amino acids. CDR1 is LGHNA, CDR2 YNFKEQ, per germline. J gave up 5 bases and V 1 base, and 9 bases lay outside the gene matches. CDR3 protein: CASSQAPGGGRTGELFF. The CDR3, as DNA: TGTGCCAGCAGCCAAGCCCCCGGGGGGGGCCGGACCGGGGAGCTGTTTTTT.

As to this clonotype: The junction and the germline gene differ at one end; a read error may be behind it. The rearrangement links TRBV7-7 to TRBJ2-1, with D uncertain. CDR3 length: 14 amino acids. Germline V CDR1 and CDR2: SSHAT, FNYEAQ (reference sequence). CDR3 loop: CASSLDIRKETQFF. The CDR3 DNA reads as TGTGCTAGCAGCTTAGATATCCGCAAAGAGACCCAGTTCTTC. The full variable domain, with the rest looked up from reference TRBV7-7 and TRBJ2-1, is GAGVSQSPRYKVTKRGQDVTLRCDPISSHATLYWYQQALGQGPEFLTYFNYEAQPDKSGLPSDRFSAERPEGSISTLTIQRTEQRDSAMYRCASSLDIRKETQFFGPGTRLTVL.

V usage is TRBV6-7 and J usage is TRBJ2-5; D is perhaps TRBD2 (5 bases). TRBV6-7 is an ORF, with its function uncertain. The CDR3 loop spans 14 amino acids. The germline V and J ends were trimmed by 0 bases and 7 bases, with 12 bases remaining between them. CDR3 sequence: CASSYSIAWLTQYF. CDR3 nucleotide sequence: TGTGCCAGCAGTTACTCGATAGCGTGGTTGACCCAGTACTTC.

The genes are TRBV11-1 and TRBJ1-2; D uncertain. The CDR3 is 13 amino acids. Germline V gene sequence: CDR1 SGHAT, CDR2 FQDESV (reference sequence). Between the trimmed V and J ends, which lost 5 bases and 8 bases, there was a span of 15 bases. The CDR3 protein is CASSTRGKRGYTF. CDR3 sequence (DNA): TGTGCCAGCAGCACACGGGGAAAGCGAGGCTACACCTTC.

There are many counts of this clonotype. CDR3 nucleotides: TGTGCCAGCAGCGTCGGCGGGGGGTACCAAGAGACCCAGTACTTC. Translating gives CASSVGGGYQETQYF. The chain has TRBV9 and TRBJ2-5; 8 nucleotides align to TRBD2. V was clipped by 2 bases and J by 0 bases; unmatched bases: 3. The CDR3 has 15 amino acids. Germline V gives CDR1 SGDLS, CDR2 YYNGEE.

The V gene is TRBV5-1, the J gene TRBJ2-3; no clear D gene. The CDR3 spans 16 residues. The germline CDR1 and CDR2 sequences are SGHRS and YFSETQ. The V end was cut by 4 bases, the J end by 0 bases, with 15 bases between. CDR3 nucleotides: TGCGCCAGCAGCGAACAGCCCGAGATTAGCACAGATACGCAGTATTTT. This encodes CASSEQPEISTDTQYF.

Notes on this clonotype: A single base separates this from a much larger clone, so it may be a read error. This chain uses TRBV4-3 with TRBJ1-2; the match to TRBD1 covers 10 bases. The germline V gene has CDR1 LGHNA and CDR2 YSLEER. The CDR3 contains 15 residues. The CDR3 DNA follows: TGCGTCAGCAGCCAACAGGACAGGGGGGGCTATGGCTACACCTTC. Protein product: CVSSQQDRGGYGYTF.

Concerning this clonotype: Without the conserved terminal phenylalanine or tryptophan, this CDR3 likely stems from a read error. The limits of the CDR3 on the DNA are not certain, so only TCRdb's listed CDR3 is given. The chain carries TRBV6-5 and TRBJ2-1; the table's D call TRBD1 went unverified against the DNA. The V gene's germline CDR1 is MNHEY and CDR2 SVGAGI. The CDR3 adds up to 14 amino acids, both ends counted. This chain's CDR3 is CASRSGASGYTFGS.

This rearrangement joins TRBV10-3 to TRBJ2-7; the D gene is possibly TRBD2 (5 bases). Looked up from germline, CDR1 is ENHRY and CDR2 is SYGVKD. Trimming took 4 bases from V and 0 from J, leaving 13 bases between them. This CDR3 contains 15 residues. The CDR3 sequence: CAISVEGFDSYEQYF. The CDR3 bases are TGTGCCATCAGTGTAGAGGGTTTTGACTCCTACGAGCAGTACTTC.

The chain is built from TRBV7-2 and TRBJ1-6; possible D gene TRBD1, 5 bases. The CDR3 is 13 amino acids. V lost 4 bases to trimming and J lost 16 bases, with 17 bases between them. Germline CDR1 and CDR2: SGHTA and FQGNSA. The CDR3 is CASSSTQGDDLHF. Here the CDR3 DNA reads TGTGCCAGCAGCTCAACACAAGGGGATGATCTCCACTTT.

This clonotype was seen many times. The chain carries TRBV18 and TRBJ1-1; TRBD1 agrees at 7 bases. The CDR3 has 13 residues. Trimming cost V 3 bases and J 3 bases; bases outside gene matches: 1. Germline CDR1 is KGHSH and CDR2 is LQKENI. The CDR3 loop is CASSPQGDTEAFF. The CDR3 DNA reads as TGTGCCAGCTCACCCCAGGGGGACACTGAAGCTTTCTTT.

This clonotype turned up a few times. V and J are TRBV25-1 and TRBJ1-2; 10 bases are a match to TRBD1. In germline, CDR1 is MGHDK, CDR2 SYGVNS. V lost 7 bases to trimming and J lost 6 bases; unmatched junction nucleotides: 8. The CDR3 contains 14 residues. The CDR3 sequence: CASTRDRGGDGYTF. For the CDR3, the DNA is TGTGCCAGCACCCGGGACAGGGGTGGAGATGGCTACACCTTC.

The V call is TRBV20-1, the J call TRBJ2-1; no reliable D call. In germline, CDR1 is DFQATT, CDR2 SNEGSKA (reference sequence). V lost 6 bases to trimming and J lost 0 bases, with 15 bases between them. The CDR3 has 15 amino acids. The CDR3 loop reads CSASLLDSSYNEQFF. The CDR3 bases are TGCAGTGCCTCGCTTCTAGATAGCTCCTACAATGAGCAGTTCTTC.

This chain links TRBV5-6 with TRBJ1-1; maybe TRBD1 (6 bases). Germline CDR1 and CDR2: SGHDT and YYEEEE. The CDR3 sequence is 15 residues long. The germline V and J ends were trimmed by 2 bases and 5 bases, with 16 bases remaining between them. Here the CDR3 DNA reads TGTGCCAGCAGCTTTAGGTGGGGGGCGCGAACTGAAGCTTTCTTT. It specifies CASSFRWGARTEAFF.

Only one count was recorded for this clonotype. The chain has TRBV20-1 and TRBJ2-7; no firm D call. The CDR3 runs 15 residues. Trimming cost V 0 bases and J 0 bases, with 12 bases left between them. CDR1 and CDR2 (germline): DFQATT, SNEGSKA (reference sequence). CDR3 DNA: TGCAGTGCTAGAGATCGGTATCCTTTCTCCTACGAGCAGTACTTC. Amino acids: CSARDRYPFSYEQYF.

This clonotype was seen only a few times. This chain joins TRBV11-2 and TRBJ1-2; 7 bases align to TRBD1. The V and J ends lost 1 base and 4 bases, in that order; junction bases with no gene match: 12. CDR1 and CDR2 (germline): SGHAT, FQNNGV. The length of the CDR3 is 17 residues. Here the CDR3 DNA reads TGTGCCAGCAGCTTAGGTCCCTTCGGGACAGTCAGCTATGGCTACACCTTC. It encodes CASSLGPFGTVSYGYTF.

This clonotype has more than one count but fewer than ten. V and J are TRBV7-8 and TRBJ1-2; TRBD1 is a possible D gene (6 bases). Trimming stripped 1 base from V and 2 bases from J, with 14 bases between. Germline CDR1 is SGHVS and CDR2 is FQNEAQ. The CDR3 is 16 amino acids. Written as DNA, the CDR3 is TGTGCCAGCAGCTTAGGAGGACACAGGGAAAACTATGGCTACACCTTC. This encodes CASSLGGHRENYGYTF.

The table lists this clonotype with many counts. CDR3 DNA: TGTGCCAGCAGTCGGACGGTTACAGATACGCAGTATTTT. This translates into CASSRTVTDTQYF. The chain couples TRBV6-5 to TRBJ2-3; D ambiguous. Germline CDR1 reads MNHEY; CDR2 reads SVGAGI. This CDR3 region has 13 residues. V shed 5 bases and J shed 3 bases, with 9 bases lying between them.

This clonotype was detected only a few times. The V and J genes are TRBV7-9 and TRBJ2-7, with 7 bases fitting TRBD1. Germline-derived CDR1 and CDR2 are SEHNR and FQNEAQ (reference sequence). The junction had 15 bases not matched to a gene; V was cut back by 11 bases and J by 5 bases. CDR3 length: 14 residues. The CDR3 nucleotides read TGTGCCGTTCGCGGCGAGGGGGCCCTCCACGAGCAGTACTTC. Translated, it gives CAVRGEGALHEQYF.

This clonotype was found a few times. The rearrangement joins TRBV25-1 to TRBJ1-1, with a possible D match to TRBD1 (5 bases). Trimming removed 7 bases at V and 2 bases at J, with 17 bases between. The CDR3 totals 15 residues. Per germline, CDR1 MGHDK and CDR2 SYGVNS. The CDR3 loop is CASTDIGGINTEAFF. The DNA for the CDR3 is TGTGCCAGCACTGATATCGGGGGTATTAACACTGAAGCTTTCTTT.

The chain recombines TRBV11-2 with TRBJ1-2; D might be TRBD1 (6 bases). Germline assignment: CDR1 SGHAT and CDR2 FQNNGV. The V and J ends lost 5 bases and 6 bases respectively, with 16 bases between them. The CDR3 consists of 14 residues. The chain's CDR3 is CASSPGGGAHGYTF. Written as DNA, the CDR3 is TGTGCCAGCAGCCCCGGGGGGGGGGCGCATGGCTACACCTTC.

V usage is TRBV5-1 and J usage is TRBJ2-2, with a possible D match to TRBD1 (5 bases). Germline CDR1 SGHRS, CDR2 YFSETQ. This CDR3 spans 15 amino acids. Trimming stripped 0 bases from V and 4 bases from J, with 10 bases between. Here the CDR3 reads CASSLAGQLTGELFF. DNA of the CDR3: TGCGCCAGCAGCTTGGCCGGACAACTCACCGGGGAGCTGTTTTTT.